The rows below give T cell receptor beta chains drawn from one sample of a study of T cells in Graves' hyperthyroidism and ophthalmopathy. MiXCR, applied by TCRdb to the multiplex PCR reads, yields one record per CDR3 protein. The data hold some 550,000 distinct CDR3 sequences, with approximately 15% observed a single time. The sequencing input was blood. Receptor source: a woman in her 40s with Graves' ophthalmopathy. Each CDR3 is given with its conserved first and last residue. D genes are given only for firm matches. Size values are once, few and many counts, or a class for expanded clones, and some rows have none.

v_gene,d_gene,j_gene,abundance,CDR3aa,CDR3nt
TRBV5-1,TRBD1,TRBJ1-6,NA,CASSLASGQGRNSPLHF,TGCGCCAGCAGCTTGGCCTCCGGACAGGGACGTAATTCACCCCTCCACTTT
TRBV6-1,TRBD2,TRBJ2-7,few,CASSLGTSGRNEQYF,TGTGCCAGCAGCCTTGGGACTAGCGGGAGGAACGAGCAGTACTTC
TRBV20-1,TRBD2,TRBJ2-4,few,CSVSGLAGVLAKNIQYF,TGCAGTGTCTCCGGACTAGCGGGAGTTCTAGCCAAAAACATTCAGTACTTC
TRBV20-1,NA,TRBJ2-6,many,CSASRIQLEGANVLTF,TGCAGTGCTAGCCGTATTCAGCTGGAAGGGGCCAACGTCCTGACTTTC
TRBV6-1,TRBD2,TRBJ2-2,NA,CASSTLAGDANTGELFF,TGTGCCAGCAGCACACTAGCGGGAGACGCGAACACCGGGGAGCTGTTTTTT
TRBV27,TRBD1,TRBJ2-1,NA,CASSYISGTGSYEQFF,TGTGCCAGCAGTTACATCTCCGGGACAGGGAGCTACGAGCAGTTCTTC
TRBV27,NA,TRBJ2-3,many,CASSLRQPADTQYF,TGTGCCAGCAGTTTACGCCAGCCCGCAGATACGCAGTATTTT
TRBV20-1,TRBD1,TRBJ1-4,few,CSARDSSNEKLFF,TGCAGTGCCAGGGACAGCTCTAATGAAAAACTGTTTTTT
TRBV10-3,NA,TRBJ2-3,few,CAISESNRPQYF,TGTGCCATCAGTGAGTCGAATCGCCCGCAGTATTTT
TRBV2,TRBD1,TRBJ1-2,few,CASSLSGGLSYTF,TGTGCCAGCAGTCTTTCAGGGGGTCTTAGCTACACCTTC
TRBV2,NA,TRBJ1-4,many,CASSKPGRNNEKLFF,TGTGCCAGCAGTAAACCGGGACGGAATAATGAAAAACTGTTTTTT
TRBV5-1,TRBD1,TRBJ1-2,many,CASSLGQGAGGYTF,TGTGCCAGCAGCTTAGGCCAGGGGGCGGGTGGCTACACCTTC
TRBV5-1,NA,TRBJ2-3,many,CASSLPGNPGTDTQYF,TGCGCCAGCAGCTTGCCGGGAAATCCGGGCACAGATACGCAGTATTTT
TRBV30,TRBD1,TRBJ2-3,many,CAWSGYRGPSYTQYF,TGTGCCTGGAGTGGCTACAGGGGGCCGAGCTATACGCAGTATTTT
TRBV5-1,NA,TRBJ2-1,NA,CASGEMTGAYNEQFF,TGCGCCAGCGGGGAGATGACAGGTGCCTACAATGAGCAGTTCTTC
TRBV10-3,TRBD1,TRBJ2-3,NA,CAITEQGATEVWSLPDTQYF,TGTGCCATCACCGAACAGGGGGCTACCGAGGTCTGGAGTCTGCCAGATACGCAGTATTTT
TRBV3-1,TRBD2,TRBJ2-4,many,CASSPGTSGRRDIQYF,TGTGCCAGCAGCCCGGGGACTAGCGGGAGGAGGGACATTCAGTACTTC
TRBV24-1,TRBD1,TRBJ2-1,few,CATSDRDRGSNEQFF,TGTGCCACCAGTGATCGGGACAGGGGTAGCAATGAGCAGTTCTTC
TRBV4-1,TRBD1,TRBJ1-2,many,CASSLEGQGVYGYTF,TGCGCCAGCAGCCTCGAGGGACAGGGGGTCTATGGCTACACCTTC
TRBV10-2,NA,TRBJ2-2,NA,CASRQINTGELFF,TGCGCCAGCCGGCAAATCAACACCGGGGAGCTGTTTTTT
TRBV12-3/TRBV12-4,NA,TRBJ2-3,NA,CASSFLPRDAQYF,TGTGCCAGCAGTTTTCTGCCTCGGGATGCGCAGTATTTT
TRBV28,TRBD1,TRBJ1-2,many,CASRSRGDYGYTF,TGTGCCAGCAGAAGCAGGGGGGACTATGGCTACACCTTC
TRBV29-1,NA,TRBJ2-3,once,CSVNSLERIHTDTQYF,TGCAGCGTCAACTCCCTCGAGCGGATACACACAGATACGCAGTATTTT
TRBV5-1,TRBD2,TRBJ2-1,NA,CASSPSGSLYNEQFF,TGCGCCAGCAGCCCTAGCGGGAGTCTGTACAATGAGCAGTTCTTC
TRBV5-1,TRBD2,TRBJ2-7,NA,CASSLLAGGNNYEQYF,TGCGCCAGCAGCTTGCTAGCGGGAGGGAATAACTACGAGCAGTACTTC
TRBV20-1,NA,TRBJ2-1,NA,CSARGGSTPTAEQFF,TGCAGTGCTAGGGGGGGTAGCACACCGACGGCTGAGCAGTTCTTC
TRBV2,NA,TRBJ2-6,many,CASSGSGHSGANVLTF,TGTGCCAGCAGCGGGTCTGGGCACTCTGGGGCCAACGTCCTGACTTTC
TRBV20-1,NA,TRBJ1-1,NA,CSAIGAGSLRTEAFF,TGCAGTGCGATTGGGGCAGGGTCGTTGAGGACTGAAGCTTTCTTT
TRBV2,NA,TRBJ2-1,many,CASSARRNNEQFF,TGTGCCAGCAGTGCTAGGAGAAACAATGAGCAGTTCTTC
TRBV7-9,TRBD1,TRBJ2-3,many,CASSPRDRVVDTQYF,TGTGCCAGCAGCCCACGGGACAGGGTCGTAGATACGCAGTATTTT
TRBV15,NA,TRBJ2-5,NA,CATSRDVVQETQYF,TGTGCCACCAGCAGAGATGTCGTCCAAGAGACCCAGTACTTC
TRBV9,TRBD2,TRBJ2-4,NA,CASSPGTSGRWSIQYF,TGTGCCAGCAGCCCGGGGACTAGCGGGAGGTGGAGCATTCAGTACTTC